This TCR beta chain was profiled in a study of blood T cell repertoires in COVID-19. At the level of the study: COVID-19 samples from acute and convalescent phases originated in the United States, Italy and Spain. In each case, the material was cDNA or gDNA derived from T cells, B-cell-depleted T cells, or PBMCs.

Germline values: CDR1 ENHRY, CDR2 SYGVKD. V lost 5 bases to trimming and J lost 3 bases; unmatched junction nucleotides: 4. The CDR3 contains 14 residues. This table comes from immunoSEQ multiplex PCR, and its TCRdb copy is limited to in-frame clones, with some not included. Of approximately 250,000 clones in the sample, roughly 91% were seen once. Cohorts were assigned according to the clinical history that participants reported. Before being deemed recovered, Cohort 3 donors had two negative PCRs, clearance, or symptom resolution. The sequence was collected from a woman under 40 who had recovered from COVID-19. The chain employs TRBV10-3 and TRBJ2-7; 10 bases align to TRBD2. The sequencing input was PBMCs or T cells enriched from blood (not recorded which). The CDR3 bases are TGTGCCATCAGTCTAAGCGGGGGGGACTACGAGCAGTACTTC. Translation gives CAISLSGGDYEQYF.